This paragraph covers one T cell receptor beta chain sequence. The target antigen is unknown. This entry is derived from a study of Ad26.COV2.S vaccination and SARS-CoV-2 variants. Study as a whole: Ad26.COV2.S given intramuscularly, once or twice 56 days apart. Study-wide results and limits: Vaccinees and placebo recipients showed similar non-spike TCR breadth.

Treatment: roughly 19 received Ad26.COV2.S at low or high dose, single or two shots; several received placebo; per-sample allocation not given. Day 63 after the first injection of vaccine or placebo was the sampling time. At a Boston site, the person donating was an adult of 18-55 years. Data came from immunoSEQ multiplex PCR; TCRdb stores just in-frame clones and leaves some out. The sample shows around 250,000 clones, approximately 88% of them seen only once. The CDR3 totals 15 residues. Germline values: CDR1 KGHSH, CDR2 LQKENI. The V end lost 6 bases, the J end lost 0 bases, and 14 bases lay between the germline ends.

This clonotype originated in a person aged 18 to 59 who received the Ad26.COV2.S COVID-19 vaccine or a placebo. The source was peripheral blood, collected in a trial of Ad26.COV2.S vaccine versus placebo. V usage is TRBV18 and J usage is TRBJ1-1; D may be TRBD1 (5 bases). CDR3 sequence (DNA): TGTGCCAGCTCCCCCCTCGCGGACATGAACACTGAAGCTTTCTTT. Translation: CASSPLADMNTEAFF.